One and the same sample provided the 5 T cell receptor beta chains below, sequenced in a study of T-cell memory formation after mild COVID-19. In TCRdb, the 5' RACE reads were re-called with MiXCR into one record per CDR3 protein. Of about 200,000 distinct CDR3 sequences listed, 7.5% to 10% are singletons. The sequencing sample was made of PBMCs or a T cell subset sorted from them (not recorded which). These receptors were taken from a man in his late teens or twenties who had mild COVID-19 (a few samples of this study predate the infection). Cell type and time point are not known.

This clonotype was recorded many times. The J gene is TRBJ1-1, the V gene TRBV7-9; no definite D call. The germline V and J ends were trimmed by 2 bases and 1 base, with 8 bases remaining between them. CDR1 is SEHNR and CDR2 is FQNEAQ in the germline V gene (reference sequence). This CDR3 has 14 amino acids. The CDR3 coding sequence is TGTGCCAGCAGCTTATGGACGGGGAACACTGAAGCTTTCTTT. Translated, it gives CASSLWTGNTEAFF.

V and J are TRBV28 and TRBJ1-6; no firm D call. Germline CDR1 MDHEN, CDR2 SYDVKM. V lost 6 bases and J 10 bases, leaving 13 bases between the germline ends. The CDR3 consists of 13 residues. CDR3 coding DNA: TGTGCCAGCAGGGGTAGGATCCCATCACCCCTCCACTTT. Amino acids: CASRGRIPSPLHF.

This clonotype was detected only a few times. The chain joins TRBV28 to TRBJ2-3, with 8 bases aligning to TRBD1. V lost 10 bases to trimming and J lost 5 bases; unmatched junction nucleotides: 17. The CDR3 is made up of 16 amino acids. From germline, CDR1 is MDHEN and CDR2 SYDVKM. CDR3 amino acids: CATSGGQASRLDTQYF. CDR3 sequence (DNA): TGTGCCACGTCCGGGGGACAGGCGTCGAGATTAGATACGCAGTATTTT.

This clonotype has more than one count but fewer than ten. The rearrangement joins TRBV10-3 to TRBJ2-3, with D hard to call. Between the trimmed V and J ends, which lost 3 bases and 10 bases, there was a span of 17 bases. The CDR3 spans 14 residues. The V gene's germline CDR1 is ENHRY and CDR2 SYGVKD. The CDR3 coding sequence is TGTGCCATCAGTGATACGGCCTGGAGCGTAGCGCAGTATTTT. Translation: CAISDTAWSVAQYF.

The J gene is TRBJ1-2, the V gene TRBV6-6; D unresolved. The CDR3 is 11 residues long. CDR1 is MNHNY, CDR2 SVGAGI, per germline (reference sequence). V lost 7 bases, J lost 3 bases, and 6 bases lay in between. CDR3 in DNA: TGTGCCAGCACCACGGACTATGGCTACACCTTC. Translating it yields CASTTDYGYTF.